This T cell receptor (beta chain) was recovered during a study of T cell repertoires in cytomegalovirus infection. Overall study context: Well-studied HLA-B-restricted epitopes and recently identified HLA-C-restricted epitopes of CMV were both used in the study. Carrying CMV and the relevant HLA type showed in public TCR beta signatures.

CDR1 is SGHTA, CDR2 FQGNSA, per germline. V lost 4 bases and J 1 base, leaving 10 bases between the germline ends. This CDR3 is 14 amino acids long. Note on this clonotype: Its antigen is unidentified.

MiXCR, applied by TCRdb to the reads, yields one record per CDR3 protein. The sample has approximately 470,000 distinct CDR3 sequences; approximately 40% are singletons. Study-level results: It was HLA-C-restricted CMV-specific TCR beta clonotypes that dominated the response ex vivo. Individuals carrying CMV plus the relevant HLA were identified by cumulative frequency of public TCR beta families.

The chain combines TRBV7-2 with TRBJ2-5; possibly TRBD2 for D (6 bases). The sample here was cultured PBMCs, taken from culture after CMV antigen stimulation. The receptor comes from a human donor in good health (CMV status not recorded). Some clones in this sample may be carry-over from other donors' samples. The CDR3 DNA sequence: TGTGCCAGCAGCTGGCGGGGCCCCCAAGAGACCCAGTACTTC. It specifies CASSWRGPQETQYF.